What follows is one TCR beta chain and its context. Assay: immunoSEQ multiplex PCR; the TCRdb copy retains only in-frame clones and omits some. The sample holds around 150,000 clones; 85% to 95% are singletons and the top ten take under 6%. The V end was cut by 1 base, the J end by 4 bases, with 0 bases between. Germline CDR1 SGHRS, CDR2 YFSETQ. This CDR3 has 11 residues. The sample comes from a study of T cell responses to AZD1222 COVID-19 vaccine. The sample was peripheral blood, taken 28 days after the second AZD1222 dose. The receptor comes from an adult who received the AZD1222 COVID-19 vaccine. The rearrangement uses TRBV5-1 and TRBJ2-1; no reliable D call. CDR3 sequence: CASSLYNEQFF. The CDR3 bases are TGCGCCAGCAGCTTGTACAATGAGCAGTTCTTC.